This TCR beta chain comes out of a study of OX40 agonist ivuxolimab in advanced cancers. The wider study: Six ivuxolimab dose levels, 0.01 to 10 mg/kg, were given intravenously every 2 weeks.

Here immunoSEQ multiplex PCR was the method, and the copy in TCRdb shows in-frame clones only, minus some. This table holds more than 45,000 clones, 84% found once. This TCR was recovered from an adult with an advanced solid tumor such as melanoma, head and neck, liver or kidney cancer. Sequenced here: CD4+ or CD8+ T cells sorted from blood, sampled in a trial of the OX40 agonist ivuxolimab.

The CDR3 here is CASSPTGQGSYEQYF. The CDR3 DNA follows: TGTGCCAGCTCACCTACGGGACAGGGCTCCTACGAGCAGTACTTC. V gene TRBV18 combines with J gene TRBJ2-7; TRBD1 matches 9 bases. The CDR3 runs to 15 residues. Germline assignment: CDR1 KGHSH and CDR2 LQKENI. The trim removed 3 bases at V and 0 bases at J, leaving 3 bases unmatched.